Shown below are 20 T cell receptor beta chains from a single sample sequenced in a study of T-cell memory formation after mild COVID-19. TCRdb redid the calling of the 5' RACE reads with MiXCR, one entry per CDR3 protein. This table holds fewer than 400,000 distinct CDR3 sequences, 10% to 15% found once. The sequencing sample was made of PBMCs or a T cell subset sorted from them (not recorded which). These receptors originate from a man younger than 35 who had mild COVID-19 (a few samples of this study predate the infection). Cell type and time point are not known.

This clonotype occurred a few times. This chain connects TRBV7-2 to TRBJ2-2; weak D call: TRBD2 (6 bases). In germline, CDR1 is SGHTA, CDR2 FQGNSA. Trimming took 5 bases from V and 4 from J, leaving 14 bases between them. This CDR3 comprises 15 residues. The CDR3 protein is CASSAEAGITGELFF. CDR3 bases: TGTGCCAGCAGCGCCGAGGCGGGGATCACCGGGGAGCTGTTTTTT.

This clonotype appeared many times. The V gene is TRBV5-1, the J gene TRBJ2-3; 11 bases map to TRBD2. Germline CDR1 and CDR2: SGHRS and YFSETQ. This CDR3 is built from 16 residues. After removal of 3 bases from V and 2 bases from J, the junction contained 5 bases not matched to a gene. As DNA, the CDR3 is TGCGCCAGCAGCTCGCTAGCGGGGGGACTCACAGATACGCAGTATTTT. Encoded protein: CASSSLAGGLTDTQYF.

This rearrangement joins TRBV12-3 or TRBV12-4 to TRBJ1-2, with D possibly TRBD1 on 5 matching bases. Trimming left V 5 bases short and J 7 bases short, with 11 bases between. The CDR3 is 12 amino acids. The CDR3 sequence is CASSKGRVGYTF. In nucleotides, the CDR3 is TGTGCCAGCAGTAAGGGGCGGGTTGGCTACACCTTC.

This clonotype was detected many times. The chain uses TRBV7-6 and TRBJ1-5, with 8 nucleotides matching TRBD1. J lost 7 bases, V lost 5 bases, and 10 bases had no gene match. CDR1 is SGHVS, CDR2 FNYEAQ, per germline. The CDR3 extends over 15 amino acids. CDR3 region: CASSQMTGVNQPQHF. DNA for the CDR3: TGTGCCAGCAGCCAAATGACAGGGGTAAACCAGCCCCAGCATTTT.

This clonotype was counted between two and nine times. For the CDR3, the DNA is TGCAGTGCCGTGACAGGGGTCAACTATGGCTACACCTTC. Protein: CSAVTGVNYGYTF. The gene calls are TRBV20-1 and TRBJ1-2; 8 bases line up with TRBD1. The V gene's germline CDR1 is DFQATT and CDR2 SNEGSKA (reference sequence). This CDR3 comprises 13 residues. Germline trimming cut 6 bases from V and 2 bases from J; bases unmatched to any gene: 5.

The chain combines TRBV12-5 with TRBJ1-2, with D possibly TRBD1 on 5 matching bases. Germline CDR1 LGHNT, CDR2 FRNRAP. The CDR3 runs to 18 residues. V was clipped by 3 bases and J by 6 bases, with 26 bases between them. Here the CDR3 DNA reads TGTGCTAGTGGTTTCCGACTGAGCCCTAGCACAGGAGTTGATGGCTACACCTTC. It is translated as CASGFRLSPSTGVDGYTF.

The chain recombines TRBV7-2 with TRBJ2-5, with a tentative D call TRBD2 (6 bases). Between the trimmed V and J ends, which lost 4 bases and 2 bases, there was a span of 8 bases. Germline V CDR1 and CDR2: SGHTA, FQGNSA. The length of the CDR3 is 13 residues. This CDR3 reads CASSWRGQETQYF. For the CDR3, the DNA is TGTGCCAGCAGCTGGCGGGGACAAGAGACCCAGTACTTC.

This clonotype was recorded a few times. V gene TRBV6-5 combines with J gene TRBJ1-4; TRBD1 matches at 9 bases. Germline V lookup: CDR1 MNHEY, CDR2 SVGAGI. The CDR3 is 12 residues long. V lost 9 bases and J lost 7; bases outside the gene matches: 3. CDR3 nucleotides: TGTGCCAGTGGACAGGGGTTTGAAAAACTGTTTTTT. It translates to CASGQGFEKLFF.

DNA for the CDR3: TGTGCCAGCAGACGGCCCGGCGGGGATGGCTACACCTTC. As protein: CASRRPGGDGYTF. V is TRBV12-3 or TRBV12-4 and J is TRBJ1-2; D not certain. The CDR3 totals 13 residues. The V and J ends lost 6 bases and 6 bases respectively, with 14 bases between them.

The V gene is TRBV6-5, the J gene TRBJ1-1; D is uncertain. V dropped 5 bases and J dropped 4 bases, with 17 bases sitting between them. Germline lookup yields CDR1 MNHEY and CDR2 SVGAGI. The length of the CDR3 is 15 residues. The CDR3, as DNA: TGTGCCAGCAGTCCCCGCTTAGAGGGAATCACTGAAGCTTTCTTT. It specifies CASSPRLEGITEAFF.

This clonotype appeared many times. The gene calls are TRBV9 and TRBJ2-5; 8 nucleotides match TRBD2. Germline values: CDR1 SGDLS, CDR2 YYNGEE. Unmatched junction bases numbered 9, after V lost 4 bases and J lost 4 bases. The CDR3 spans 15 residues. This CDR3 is CASSPIGGAGETQYF. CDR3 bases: TGTGCCAGCAGCCCTATCGGGGGGGCCGGAGAGACCCAGTACTTC.

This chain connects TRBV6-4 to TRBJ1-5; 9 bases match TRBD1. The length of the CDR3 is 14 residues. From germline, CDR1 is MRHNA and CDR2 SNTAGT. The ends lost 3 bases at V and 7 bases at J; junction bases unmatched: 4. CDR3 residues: CASSERTGDQPQHF. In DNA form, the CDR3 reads TGTGCCAGCAGTGAAAGGACAGGGGACCAGCCCCAGCATTTT.

The CDR3 loop reads CASSQEGTAQETQYF. As DNA, the CDR3 is TGTGCCAGCAGCCAAGAGGGGACGGCCCAAGAGACCCAGTACTTC. The V and J genes are TRBV3-1 and TRBJ2-5; D assignment may be TRBD1 or TRBD2 (5 bases each). This CDR3 region has 15 residues. Between the trimmed V and J ends, which lost 0 bases and 1 base, there was a span of 9 bases. Per the germline V gene, CDR1 is LGHDT and CDR2 is YNNKEL (reference sequence).

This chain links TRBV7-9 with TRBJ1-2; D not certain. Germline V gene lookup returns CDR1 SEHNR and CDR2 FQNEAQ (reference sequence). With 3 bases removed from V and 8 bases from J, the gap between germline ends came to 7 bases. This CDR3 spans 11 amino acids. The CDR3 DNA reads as TGTGCCAGCAGCTTGATGGGAGGCTACACCTTC. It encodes CASSLMGGYTF.

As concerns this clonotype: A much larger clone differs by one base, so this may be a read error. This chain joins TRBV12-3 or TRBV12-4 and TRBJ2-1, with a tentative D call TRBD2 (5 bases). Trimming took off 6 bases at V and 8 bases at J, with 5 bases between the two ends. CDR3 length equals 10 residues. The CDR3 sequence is CASRRDEQFF. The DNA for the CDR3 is TGTGCCAGCAGGCGGGATGAGCAGTTCTTC.

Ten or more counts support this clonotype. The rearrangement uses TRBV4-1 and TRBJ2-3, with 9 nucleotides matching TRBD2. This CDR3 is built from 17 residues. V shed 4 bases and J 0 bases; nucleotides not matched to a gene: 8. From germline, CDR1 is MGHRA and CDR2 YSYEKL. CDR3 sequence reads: CASSRVWSGGSTDTQYF. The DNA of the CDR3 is TGCGCCAGCAGCCGGGTTTGGAGCGGGGGGAGCACAGATACGCAGTATTTT.

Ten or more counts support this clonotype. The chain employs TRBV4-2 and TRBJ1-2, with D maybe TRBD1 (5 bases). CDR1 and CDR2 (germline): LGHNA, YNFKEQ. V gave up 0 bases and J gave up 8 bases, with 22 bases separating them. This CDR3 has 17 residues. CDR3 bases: TGTGCCAGCAGCCAAGATAGCGCTAAGCCAGGGATTGTGGGCTACACCTTC. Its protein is CASSQDSAKPGIVGYTF.

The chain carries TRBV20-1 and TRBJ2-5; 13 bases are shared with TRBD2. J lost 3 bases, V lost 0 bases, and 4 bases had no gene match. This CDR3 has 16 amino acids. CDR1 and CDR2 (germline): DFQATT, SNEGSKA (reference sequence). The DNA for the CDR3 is TGCAGTGCTAGAGATTCGGGGACTAGCGGGAAAGAGACCCAGTACTTC. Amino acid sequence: CSARDSGTSGKETQYF.

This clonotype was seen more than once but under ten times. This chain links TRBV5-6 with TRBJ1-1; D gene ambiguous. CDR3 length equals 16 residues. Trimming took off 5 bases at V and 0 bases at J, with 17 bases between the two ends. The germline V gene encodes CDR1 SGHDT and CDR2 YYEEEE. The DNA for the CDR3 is TGTGCCAGCAGGCCGGCAGGCGTAGGCATGAACACTGAAGCTTTCTTT. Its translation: CASRPAGVGMNTEAFF.

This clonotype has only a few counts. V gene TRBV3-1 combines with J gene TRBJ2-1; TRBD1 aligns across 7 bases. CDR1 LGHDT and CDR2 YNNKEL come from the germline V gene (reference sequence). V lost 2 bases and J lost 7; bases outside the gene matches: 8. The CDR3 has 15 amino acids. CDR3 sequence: CASSQIGTVTNEQFF. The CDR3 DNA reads TGTGCCAGCAGCCAAATAGGGACAGTTACGAATGAGCAGTTCTTC.